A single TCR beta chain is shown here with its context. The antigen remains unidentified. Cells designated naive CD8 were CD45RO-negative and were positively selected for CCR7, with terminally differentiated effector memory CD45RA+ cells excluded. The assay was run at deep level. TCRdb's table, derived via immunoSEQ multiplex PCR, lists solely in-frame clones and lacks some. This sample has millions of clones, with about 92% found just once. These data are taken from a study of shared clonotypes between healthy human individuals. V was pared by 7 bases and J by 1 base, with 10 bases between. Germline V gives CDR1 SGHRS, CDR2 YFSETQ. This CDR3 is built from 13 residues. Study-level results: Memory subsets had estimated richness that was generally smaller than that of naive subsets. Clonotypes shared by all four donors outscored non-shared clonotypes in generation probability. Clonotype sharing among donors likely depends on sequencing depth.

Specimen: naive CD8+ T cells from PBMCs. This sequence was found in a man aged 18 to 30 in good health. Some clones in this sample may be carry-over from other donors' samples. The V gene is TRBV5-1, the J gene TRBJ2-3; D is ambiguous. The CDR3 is CASRTVGTDTQYF. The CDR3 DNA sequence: TGCGCCAGCCGGACGGTGGGCACAGATACGCAGTATTTT.